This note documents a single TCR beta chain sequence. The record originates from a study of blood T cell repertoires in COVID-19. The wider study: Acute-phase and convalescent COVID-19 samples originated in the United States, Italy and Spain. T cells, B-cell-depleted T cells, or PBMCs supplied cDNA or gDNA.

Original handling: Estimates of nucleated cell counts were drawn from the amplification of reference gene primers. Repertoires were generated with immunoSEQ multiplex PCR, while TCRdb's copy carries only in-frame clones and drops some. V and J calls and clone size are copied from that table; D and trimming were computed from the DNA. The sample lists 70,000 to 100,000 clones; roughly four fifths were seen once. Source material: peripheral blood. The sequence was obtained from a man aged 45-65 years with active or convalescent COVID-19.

CDR3 sequence (DNA): TGCGCCAGCAGTGGCCGGACAGGGGTGAACACTGAAGCTTTCTTT. As protein: CASSGRTGVNTEAFF. This chain connects TRBV10-2 to TRBJ1-1; 9 bases are shared with TRBD1. The CDR3 has 15 residues. Germline V lookup: CDR1 WSHSY, CDR2 SAAADI. J lost 0 bases, V lost 4 bases, and 3 bases had no gene match.